This is a list of T cell receptor beta chains from one sample in a study of T cells in Graves' hyperthyroidism and ophthalmopathy. TCRdb ran MiXCR on the multiplex PCR reads and lists one entry per CDR3 protein. The table records about 500,000 distinct CDR3 sequences, over 15% of them present only once. The sample taken for sequencing was blood. The receptors here all came from a woman under 30 with Graves' ophthalmopathy. Each CDR3 is given with its conserved first and last residue. Fields, in order: CDR3 DNA, CDR3 protein, clone size, V gene, J gene, D gene. D genes are given only for firm matches. Not all rows give a size; the values are once, few, many and, for expanded clones, a class.

DNA: TGTGCCAGCAGTTACTCAGGACAGGGGGCCTGGGAGCAGTACTTC
CDR3: CASSYSGQGAWEQYF
size: -
V: TRBV6-5
J: TRBJ2-7
D: TRBD1

DNA: TGCGCCAGCAGCTTGGCCAGCCTAGCGGGGGCGAGAGATACGCAGTATTTT
CDR3: CASSLASLAGARDTQYF
size: many
V: TRBV5-1
J: TRBJ2-3
D: TRBD2

DNA: TGCAGTGCGTCAGACAGGGGCCCCTACGAGCAGTACTTC
CDR3: CSASDRGPYEQYF
size: -
V: TRBV20-1
J: TRBJ2-7
D: TRBD1

DNA: TGTGCCAGAACTGCCCGGGACAACCATAATTCACCCCTCCACTTT
CDR3: CARTARDNHNSPLHF
size: -
V: TRBV2
J: TRBJ1-6
D: -

DNA: TGTGCCAGCAGTTTATTTCGTGTGGAGGCAGATACGCAGTATTTT
CDR3: CASSLFRVEADTQYF
size: many
V: TRBV27
J: TRBJ2-3
D: -

DNA: TGTGCCAGCAGTTCCGGTGGGGCGCCGGGGGTCACAGATACGCAGTATTTT
CDR3: CASSSGGAPGVTDTQYF
size: -
V: TRBV28
J: TRBJ2-3
D: -

DNA: TGTGCCAGTAGTATCTCCCGACAGCGTGGGGAGACCCAGTACTTC
CDR3: CASSISRQRGETQYF
size: -
V: TRBV19
J: TRBJ2-5
D: -

DNA: TGTGCCAGCAGCTTGGATATCGAGTCCTACTACGAGCAGTACTTC
CDR3: CASSLDIESYYEQYF
size: few
V: TRBV5-4
J: TRBJ2-7
D: -

DNA: TGTGCCAGCAGCTTAGGGGTTGCCAATGAGCAGTTCTTC
CDR3: CASSLGVANEQFF
size: many
V: TRBV7-2
J: TRBJ2-1
D: -

DNA: TGCGCCAGCAGTGAGTCCGCCAGCCTCGATGGCTACACCTTC
CDR3: CASSESASLDGYTF
size: few
V: TRBV10-2
J: TRBJ1-2
D: -